The clone carrying this T cell receptor beta chain was recorded a few times. Antigen: not known. The sample belongs to a study of cytomegalovirus exposure and HLA in healthy donors. Findings and limits, study-wide: In vitro assays verified that a few CMV-associated chains recognized CMV antigens specifically.

The protocol was immunoSEQ multiplex PCR, while the TCRdb copy is restricted to in-frame clones and leaves out a portion. The table shows some 240,000 clones, with roughly 84% occurring only once. Germline loops: CDR1 MNHEY, CDR2 SVGAGI. The J segment lost 4 bases and the V segment lost 6 bases, leaving 7 bases of the junction unmatched. The CDR3 runs to 15 residues. The receptor was derived from a woman under 30 in good health and CMV-seropositive. The sequencing input was PBMCs. V usage is TRBV6-5 and J usage is TRBJ1-2; 11 nucleotides match TRBD1. CDR3 DNA sequence: TGTGCCAGCAGCCAGGACAGGGGGCAGAGCTATGGCTACACCTTC. Residues: CASSQDRGQSYGYTF.